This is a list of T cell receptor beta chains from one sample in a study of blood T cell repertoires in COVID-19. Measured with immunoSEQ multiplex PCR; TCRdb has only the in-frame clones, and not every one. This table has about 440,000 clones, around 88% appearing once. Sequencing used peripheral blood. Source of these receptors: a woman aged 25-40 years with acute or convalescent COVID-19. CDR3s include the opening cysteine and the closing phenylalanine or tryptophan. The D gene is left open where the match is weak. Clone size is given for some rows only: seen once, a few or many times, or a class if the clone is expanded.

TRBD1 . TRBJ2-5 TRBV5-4 CASSLGGGRETQYF TGTGCCAGCAGCTTGGGAGGGGGCCGAGAGACCCAGTACTTC
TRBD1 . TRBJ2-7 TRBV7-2 CASSFGTGPYEQYF TGTGCCAGCAGCTTTGGGACAGGCCCCTACGAGCAGTACTTC
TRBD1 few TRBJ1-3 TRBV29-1 CSAGTGIGNTIYF TGCAGCGCCGGGACAGGGATCGGAAACACCATATATTTT
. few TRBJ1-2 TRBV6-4 CASSDSMDTPNYGYTF TGTGCCAGCAGTGACTCGATGGACACCCCAAACTATGGCTACACCTTC
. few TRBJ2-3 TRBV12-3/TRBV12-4 CASSLQEEDTQYF TGTGCCAGCAGTTTACAGGAGGAAGATACGCAGTATTTT
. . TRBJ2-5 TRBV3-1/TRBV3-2 CASSPRGAGETQYF TGTGCCAGCAGCCCAAGGGGTGCTGGAGAGACCCAGTACTTC
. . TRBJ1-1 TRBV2 CANQTAEAFF TGTGCCAACCAGACAGCAGAAGCTTTCTTT
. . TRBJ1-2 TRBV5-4 CASSPPPTGYYGYTF TGTGCCAGCAGCCCTCCCCCCACAGGGTACTATGGCTACACCTTC
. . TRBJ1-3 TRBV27 CASSLSAGRSIGNTIYF TGTGCCAGCAGTTTATCAGCGGGACGCTCAATAGGAAACACCATATATTTT
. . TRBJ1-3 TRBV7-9 CASSLAGAGGNTIYF TGTGCCAGCAGCTTAGCAGGGGCAGGCGGAAACACCATATATTTT
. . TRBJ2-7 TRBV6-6 CASRTRGTEQYF TGTGCCAGCAGAACACGTGGGACAGAGCAGTACTTC
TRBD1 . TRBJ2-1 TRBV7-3 CASSPTGQVYNEQFF TGTGCCAGCAGCCCTACGGGACAGGTCTACAATGAGCAGTTCTTC
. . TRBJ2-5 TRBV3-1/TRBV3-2 CASSDAAETQYF TGTGCCAGCTCTGACGCGGCGGAGACCCAGTACTTC
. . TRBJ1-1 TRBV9 CASSVGGASAANTEAFF TGTGCCAGCAGCGTAGGTGGAGCGTCGGCAGCTAACACTGAAGCTTTCTTT
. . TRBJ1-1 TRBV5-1 CASSPRVPLPGQPNTEAFF TGCGCCAGCAGCCCACGGGTTCCCCTTCCCGGACAACCCAACACTGAAGCTTTCTTT
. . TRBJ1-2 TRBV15 CATSPPAGLYTF TGTGCCACCAGCCCTCCGGCAGGCCTCTACACCTTC
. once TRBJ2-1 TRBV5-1 CASSLGQYNEQFF TGCGCCAGCAGCTTGGGACAATACAATGAGCAGTTCTTC
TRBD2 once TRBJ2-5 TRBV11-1 CASSLAGPGTRETQYF TGTGCCAGCAGCTTAGCGGGACCCGGGACTAGAGAGACCCAGTACTTC
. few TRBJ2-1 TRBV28 CASRRIGSSYNEQFF TGTGCCAGCAGACGCATCGGGAGCTCCTACAATGAGCAGTTCTTC
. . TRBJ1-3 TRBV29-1 CSVEGSLGNTIYF TGCAGCGTTGAAGGCAGTCTTGGAAACACCATATATTTT
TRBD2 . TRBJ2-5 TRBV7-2 CASSPRLAGNAETQYF TGTGCCAGCAGCCCCCGACTAGCGGGTAATGCAGAGACCCAGTACTTC
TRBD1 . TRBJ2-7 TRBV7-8 CASSLATWDRAGEQYF TGTGCCAGCAGCTTAGCGACTTGGGACAGGGCTGGAGAGCAGTACTTC
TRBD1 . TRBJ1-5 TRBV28 CASSIGTGNQPQHF TGTGCCAGCAGTATCGGGACAGGGAATCAGCCCCAGCATTTT
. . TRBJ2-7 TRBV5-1 CASSLIQGVGHEQYF TGCGCCAGCAGCTTAATACAGGGAGTCGGCCACGAGCAGTACTTC
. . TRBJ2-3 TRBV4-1 CASSPRQSLTDTQYF TGCGCCAGCAGCCCTCGACAGTCACTCACAGATACGCAGTATTTT
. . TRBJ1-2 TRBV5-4 CASSSNGGGGLYGYTF TGTGCCAGCAGCTCGAATGGGGGGGGAGGCCTCTATGGCTACACCTTC
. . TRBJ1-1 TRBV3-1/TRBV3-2 CASSQGGPVSTEAFF TGTGCCAGCAGCCAAGGGGGGCCCGTGAGCACTGAAGCTTTCTTT
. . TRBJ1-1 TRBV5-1 CASSLRGGNTEAFF TGCGCCAGCAGCTTGCGAGGGGGGAACACTGAAGCTTTCTTT
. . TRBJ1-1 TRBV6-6 CASNYPQGANTEAFF TGTGCCAGCAATTACCCCCAAGGGGCGAACACTGAAGCTTTCTTT
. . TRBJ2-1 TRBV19 CASTPGARNIMSSYNEQFF TGTGCCAGTACCCCTGGGGCTAGGAACATCATGAGCTCCTACAATGAGCAGTTCTTC
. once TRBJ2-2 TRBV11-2 CASRSDGGANTGELFF TGTGCCAGCAGGTCCGATGGCGGGGCGAACACCGGGGAGCTGTTTTTT
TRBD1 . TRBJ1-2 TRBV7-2 CASSLGGTANYGYTF TGTGCCAGCAGCTTGGGTGGGACAGCTAACTATGGCTACACCTTC
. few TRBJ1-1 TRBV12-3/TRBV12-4 CASSFGVSAEAFF TGTGCCAGCAGTTTCGGGGTTTCGGCTGAAGCTTTCTTT
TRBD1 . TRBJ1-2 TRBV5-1 CASRRDRSGYGYTF TGCGCCAGCCGCCGGGACAGGTCTGGATATGGCTACACCTTC
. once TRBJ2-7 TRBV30 CAVRAPWEQYF TGTGCCGTGAGGGCCCCGTGGGAGCAGTACTTC
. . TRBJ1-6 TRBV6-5 CASSYSGDSPLHF TGTGCCAGCAGTTACTCAGGGGATTCACCCCTCCACTTT
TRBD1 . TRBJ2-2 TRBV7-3 CASATGQGTGELFF TGTGCCAGCGCAACGGGACAGGGGACCGGGGAGCTGTTTTTT
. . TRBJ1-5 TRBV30 CAWSRQRTNQPQHF TGTGCCTGGTCCAGACAGCGCACCAATCAGCCCCAGCATTTT
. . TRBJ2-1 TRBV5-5 CASSLYSSYNEQFF TGTGCCAGCAGCTTGTACAGCTCCTACAATGAGCAGTTCTTC
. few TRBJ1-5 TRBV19 CASSVILGHPNQPQHF TGTGCCAGTAGCGTAATTTTGGGACACCCCAATCAGCCCCAGCATTTT
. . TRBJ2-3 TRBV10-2 CASSERGPPRRADTQYF TGCGCCAGCAGTGAGAGGGGCCCCCCGCGCAGGGCGGATACGCAGTATTTT
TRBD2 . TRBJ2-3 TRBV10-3 CAISESKPGLAGGLSVDTQYF TGTGCCATCAGTGAGTCCAAACCGGGACTAGCGGGGGGCCTTTCGGTGGATACGCAGTATTTT
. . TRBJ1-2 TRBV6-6 CASSSRTAGGYTF TGTGCCAGCAGCTCCCGGACAGCGGGAGGCTACACCTTC
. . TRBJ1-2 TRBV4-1 CASSLLKQTNGYTF TGCGCCAGCAGCCTTCTTAAACAGACTAATGGCTACACCTTC
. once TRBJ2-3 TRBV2 CASGGGLSDTQYF TGTGCCAGCGGGGGCGGACTTTCTGATACGCAGTATTTT
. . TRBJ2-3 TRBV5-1 CASSPDFHTDTQYF TGCGCCAGCAGCCCCGACTTCCACACAGATACGCAGTATTTT
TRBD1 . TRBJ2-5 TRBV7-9 CASSLVFAGGSRETQYF TGTGCCAGCAGCTTAGTTTTTGCAGGGGGCAGTCGAGAGACCCAGTACTTC
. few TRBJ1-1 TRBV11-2 CASSRRQPVTNTEAFF TGTGCCAGCAGCCGGCGACAGCCCGTAACGAACACTGAAGCTTTCTTT
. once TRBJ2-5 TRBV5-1 CASSLLQETQYF TGCGCCAGCAGCTTGCTACAAGAGACCCAGTACTTC
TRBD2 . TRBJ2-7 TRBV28 CASRTGGALYEQYF TGTGCCAGCAGGACCGGGGGGGCCTTATACGAGCAGTACTTC
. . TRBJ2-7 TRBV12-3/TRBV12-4 CASSPGQNHEQYF TGTGCCAGCAGTCCCGGACAGAACCACGAGCAGTACTTC
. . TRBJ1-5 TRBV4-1 CASSQASSREGQPQHF TGCGCCAGCAGCCAGGCTTCATCCAGGGAGGGTCAGCCCCAGCATTTT
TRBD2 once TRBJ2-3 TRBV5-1 CASSRTTSGSTDTQYF TGCGCCAGCAGCAGAACGACTAGCGGAAGCACAGATACGCAGTATTTT
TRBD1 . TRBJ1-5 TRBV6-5 CASSYSGGHQPQHF TGTGCCAGCAGTTACTCAGGGGGCCATCAGCCCCAGCATTTT
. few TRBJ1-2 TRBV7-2 CASSLNLPYGYTF TGTGCCAGCAGCCTGAATCTACCCTATGGCTACACCTTC
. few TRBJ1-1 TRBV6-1 CASSEARPEAFF TGTGCCAGCAGTGAAGCGAGGCCTGAAGCTTTCTTT
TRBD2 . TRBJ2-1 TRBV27 CASSLLAGGSYNEQFF TGTGCCAGCAGTCTCTTAGCGGGGGGGTCCTACAATGAGCAGTTCTTC
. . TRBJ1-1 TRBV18 CASSPQADPGDTEAFF TGTGCCAGCTCACCGCAAGCTGACCCAGGGGACACTGAAGCTTTCTTT
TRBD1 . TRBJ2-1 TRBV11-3 CASSFATGLDNEQFF TGTGCCAGCAGCTTTGCGACAGGGTTGGACAATGAGCAGTTCTTC